Each of the 15 T cell receptor beta chains below was sequenced from the same sample in a study of T cells in Graves' hyperthyroidism and ophthalmopathy. Amplified TCR beta CDR3 regions derived from RNA transcripts. Primed by the HTBI set, a first-round RT-PCR was run on the TCR CDR3. TCRdb passed the multiplex PCR reads through MiXCR, listing each CDR3 protein once. The data contain a few hundred thousand distinct CDR3 sequences, nearly 15% of them singletons. The sequencing sample was made of blood. All receptors derive from a woman aged 55-70 years with Graves' ophthalmopathy.

This clonotype occurred many times. The chain couples TRBV11-2 to TRBJ2-7, with 13 nucleotides matching TRBD2. Germline V gene data show CDR1 as SGHAT and CDR2 as FQNNGV. The CDR3 totals 15 residues. The J segment lost 3 bases and the V segment lost 4 bases, leaving 3 bases of the junction unmatched. The CDR3: CASSSRTSGSYEQYF. In nucleotides, the CDR3 is TGTGCCAGCAGCTCTCGGACTAGCGGGAGCTACGAGCAGTACTTC.

The V call is TRBV3-1, the J call TRBJ2-1; D might be TRBD2 (6 bases). The CDR3 covers 14 residues. Looked up from germline, CDR1 is LGHDT and CDR2 is YNNKEL (reference sequence). The ends were cut back, 0 bases at V and 5 bases at J, with 8 bases in the middle. The CDR3 region has the DNA TGTGCCAGCAGCCAAGATCTAGCGCACAATGAGCAGTTCTTC. Amino acid sequence: CASSQDLAHNEQFF.

The chain has TRBV10-2 and TRBJ2-1; D possibly corresponds to TRBD2 (6 bases). This CDR3 spans 15 amino acids. CDR1 and CDR2 (germline): WSHSY, SAAADI. Trimming stripped 0 bases from V and 5 bases from J, with 11 bases between. The CDR3 nucleotides read TGCGCCAGCAGTGAGTCGACTAGGCGAAACAATGAGCAGTTCTTC. This encodes CASSESTRRNNEQFF.

The V gene is TRBV5-1, the J gene TRBJ2-5, with D possibly being TRBD2 (5 bases). V gave up 5 bases and J gave up 7 bases, with 18 bases separating them. The germline CDR1 and CDR2 sequences are SGHRS and YFSETQ. The CDR3 consists of 14 residues. CDR3 in amino acids: CASSPGYSAGTQYF. CDR3 in DNA: TGCGCCAGCAGTCCCGGGTATTCGGCGGGGACCCAGTACTTC. The variable domain in full, completed from reference TRBV5-1 and TRBJ2-5, reads KAGVTQTPRYLIKTRGQQVTLSCSPISGHRSVSWYQQTPGQGLQFLFEYFSETQRNKGNFPGRFSGRQFSNSRSEMNVSTLELGDSALYLCASSPGYSAGTQYFGPGTRLLVL.

This clonotype was picked up a small number of times. The chain combines TRBV12-3 or TRBV12-4 with TRBJ2-2; maybe TRBD2 (6 bases). V dropped 11 bases and J dropped 6 bases, with 16 bases sitting between them. This CDR3 region has 13 residues. CDR3 bases: TGTGCCTCCCCCCCCAGGGAGGCCGGGGAGCTGTTTTTT. It is translated as CASPPREAGELFF.

This clonotype was observed at least ten times. The rearrangement joins TRBV12-3 or TRBV12-4 to TRBJ2-1, with D possibly matching TRBD1 (6 bases). The CDR3 runs to 19 residues. Trimming shortened V by 4 bases and J by 6 bases, and 28 bases separated the two germline ends. CDR3 residues: CASSSTDLGPGTSTNEQFF. CDR3 bases: TGTGCCAGCAGTTCTACCGACTTGGGTCCCGGGACATCCACCAATGAGCAGTTCTTC.

This clonotype occurred many times. The chain joins TRBV6-1 to TRBJ2-4; possibly TRBD1 for D (6 bases). V was cut by 0 bases and J by 4 bases, with 10 bases left in between. The V gene's germline CDR1 is MNHNS and CDR2 SASEGT. This CDR3 contains 15 residues. CDR3 bases: TGTGCCAGCAGTGAAGCGACAGGAGGTAAAAACATTCAGTACTTC. This codes for CASSEATGGKNIQYF.

Turning to this clonotype: Just one base apart from a much larger clone, this may be a read error. The V and J genes are TRBV3-1 and TRBJ1-1; D not resolved. The V gene lost 5 bases and the J gene lost 4 bases, with 5 bases spanning the gap. Germline CDR1 LGHDT, CDR2 YNNKEL (reference sequence). This CDR3 contains 11 residues. This chain's CDR3 is CASSSPTEAFF. The CDR3 DNA sequence: TGTGCCAGCAGCTCTCCCACTGAAGCTTTCTTT. The entire variable domain, with the rest obtained from reference TRBV3-1 and TRBJ1-1, is as follows: DTAVSQTPKYLVTQMGNDKSIKCEQNLGHDTMYWYKQDSKKFLKIMFSYNNKELIINETVPNRFSPKSPDKAHLNLHINSLELGDSAVYFCASSSPTEAFFGQGTRLTVV.

CDR3 sequence: CSVDETSGLREQFF. In DNA, the CDR3 is TGCAGCGTTGATGAGACTAGCGGTCTAAGGGAGCAGTTCTTC. The chain couples TRBV29-1 to TRBJ2-1; 9 bases are shared with TRBD2. The CDR3 runs to 14 residues. Germline V CDR1 and CDR2: SQVTM, ANQGSEA. The V segment lost 3 bases and the J segment 10 bases; nucleotides outside the gene matches: 10.

This clonotype was observed a few times. The rearrangement uses TRBV5-1 and TRBJ1-4; weak D call: TRBD1 (5 bases). Trimming shortened V by 0 bases and J by 11 bases, and 11 bases separated the two germline ends. From germline, CDR1 is SGHRS and CDR2 YFSETQ. The CDR3 sequence is 13 residues long. CDR3 region: CASSLAEGRKLFF. The DNA for the CDR3 is TGCGCCAGCAGCTTGGCCGAGGGGCGCAAACTGTTTTTT. Looking up the rest from reference TRBV5-1 and TRBJ1-4 gives the full variable domain: KAGVTQTPRYLIKTRGQQVTLSCSPISGHRSVSWYQQTPGQGLQFLFEYFSETQRNKGNFPGRFSGRQFSNSRSEMNVSTLELGDSALYLCASSLAEGRKLFFGSGTQLSVL.

The chain employs TRBV12-3 or TRBV12-4 and TRBJ2-1, with 8 positions matching TRBD1. This CDR3 comprises 15 residues. V lost 1 base to trimming and J lost 10 bases; unmatched junction nucleotides: 9. The CDR3 nucleotides are TGTGCCAGCAGTTTAGTTCAGGGGGCCTCGTCGGAGCAGTTCTTC. Translating it yields CASSLVQGASSEQFF.

This clonotype was found many times. This rearrangement joins TRBV12-3 or TRBV12-4 to TRBJ2-7, with 10 bases fitting TRBD1. The V and J ends lost 3 bases and 3 bases, in that order; junction bases with no gene match: 2. The CDR3 runs to 14 residues. CDR3 in amino acids: CASSFWDRGYEQYF. The CDR3 DNA reads as TGTGCCAGCAGTTTTTGGGACAGGGGCTACGAGCAGTACTTC.

This rearrangement joins TRBV7-4 to TRBJ2-7, with D perhaps TRBD2 (6 bases). The CDR3 sequence is 16 residues long. From germline, CDR1 is SGHVT and CDR2 SQSDAQ. The V gene lost 4 bases and the J gene lost 5 bases, with 21 bases spanning the gap. The CDR3 sequence is CASSSAPGDPRHEQYF. Here the CDR3 DNA reads TGTGCCAGCAGCTCGGCCCCGGGGGACCCCCGACACGAGCAGTACTTC.

V and J are TRBV27 and TRBJ2-7; D call uncertain. CDR1 MNHEY and CDR2 SMNVEV come from the germline V gene (reference sequence). V was cut by 5 bases and J by 0 bases, with 11 bases left in between. The length of the CDR3 is 14 residues. CDR3 region: CASSPEVNSYEQYF. The CDR3 region has the DNA TGTGCCAGCAGTCCCGAGGTCAACTCCTACGAGCAGTACTTC.

This clonotype came up many times. The rearrangement uses TRBV6-1 and TRBJ2-1, with 12 bases lining up with TRBD1. The CDR3 is 16 residues long. The V and J ends lost 5 bases and 7 bases, in that order; junction bases with no gene match: 9. In germline, CDR1 is MNHNS, CDR2 SASEGT. CDR3 in amino acids: CASSLPGTGGRNEQFF. The DNA for the CDR3 is TGTGCCAGCAGTTTACCCGGGACAGGGGGCCGGAATGAGCAGTTCTTC.